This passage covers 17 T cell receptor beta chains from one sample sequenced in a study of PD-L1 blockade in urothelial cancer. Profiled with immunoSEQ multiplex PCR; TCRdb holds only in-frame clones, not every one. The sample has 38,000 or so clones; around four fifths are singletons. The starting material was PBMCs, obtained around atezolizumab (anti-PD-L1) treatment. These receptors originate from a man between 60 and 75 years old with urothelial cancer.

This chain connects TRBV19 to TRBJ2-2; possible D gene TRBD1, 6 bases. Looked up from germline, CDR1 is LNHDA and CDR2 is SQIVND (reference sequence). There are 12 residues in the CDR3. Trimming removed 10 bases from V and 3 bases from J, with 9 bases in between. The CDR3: CAMGADTGELFF. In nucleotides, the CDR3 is TGTGCCATGGGGGCGGACACCGGGGAGCTGTTTTTT.

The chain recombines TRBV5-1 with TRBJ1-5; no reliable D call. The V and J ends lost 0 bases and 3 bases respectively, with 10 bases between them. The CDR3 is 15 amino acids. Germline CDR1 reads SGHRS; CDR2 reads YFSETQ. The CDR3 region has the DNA TGCGCCAGCAGCTTGGTGGGCGGGCCCAATCAGCCCCAGCATTTT. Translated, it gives CASSLVGGPNQPQHF.

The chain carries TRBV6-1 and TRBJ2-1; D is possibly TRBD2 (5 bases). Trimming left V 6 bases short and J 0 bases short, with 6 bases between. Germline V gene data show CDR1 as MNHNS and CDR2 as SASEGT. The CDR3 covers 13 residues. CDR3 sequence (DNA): TGTGCCAGCAGGGAGGCCTCCTACAATGAGCAGTTCTTC. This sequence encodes CASREASYNEQFF.

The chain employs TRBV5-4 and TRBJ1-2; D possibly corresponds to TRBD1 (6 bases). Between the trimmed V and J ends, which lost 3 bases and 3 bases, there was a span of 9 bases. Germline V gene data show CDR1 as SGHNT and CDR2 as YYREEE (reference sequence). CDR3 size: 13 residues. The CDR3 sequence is CASSSQGYYGYTF. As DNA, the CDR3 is TGTGCCAGCAGCTCACAGGGATACTATGGCTACACCTTC.

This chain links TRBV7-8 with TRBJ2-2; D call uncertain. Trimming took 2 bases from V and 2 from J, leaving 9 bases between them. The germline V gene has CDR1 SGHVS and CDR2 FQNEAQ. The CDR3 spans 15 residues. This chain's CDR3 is CASSLLGPNTGELFF. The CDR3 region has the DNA TGTGCCAGCAGCTTACTGGGCCCCAACACCGGGGAGCTGTTTTTT.

The CDR3 coding sequence is TGTGCCAGCAGTTTAAACAGGGGTGGCGAGCAGTACTTC. Translating gives CASSLNRGGEQYF. The rearrangement links TRBV11-2 to TRBJ2-7; 7 bases match TRBD1. CDR3 size: 13 residues. Germline V gene data show CDR1 as SGHAT and CDR2 as FQNNGV. V dropped 6 bases and J dropped 6; count of bases not matched to a gene: 8.

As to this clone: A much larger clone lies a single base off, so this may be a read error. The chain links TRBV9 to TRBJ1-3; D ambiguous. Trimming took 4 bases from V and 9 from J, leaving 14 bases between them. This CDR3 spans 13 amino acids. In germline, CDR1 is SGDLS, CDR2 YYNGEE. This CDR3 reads CASSIALRSTIYF. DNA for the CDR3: TGTGCCAGCAGCATAGCTCTAAGAAGCACCATATATTTT.

CDR3 DNA sequence: TGCGCCAGCAGCTTGGTTGGGCGCACGGAGACCCAGTACTTC. Translating it yields CASSLVGRTETQYF. This chain uses TRBV5-1 with TRBJ2-5; D is unresolved. V was cut by 0 bases and J by 5 bases, with 11 bases left in between. Germline CDR1 SGHRS, CDR2 YFSETQ. The length of the CDR3 is 14 residues.

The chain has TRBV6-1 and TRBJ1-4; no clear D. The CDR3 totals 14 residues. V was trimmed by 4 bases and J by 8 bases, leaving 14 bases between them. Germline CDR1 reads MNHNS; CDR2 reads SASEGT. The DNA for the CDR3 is TGTGCCAGCAGTGTACAGCTCGAGGGAGAAAAACTGTTTTTT. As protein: CASSVQLEGEKLFF.

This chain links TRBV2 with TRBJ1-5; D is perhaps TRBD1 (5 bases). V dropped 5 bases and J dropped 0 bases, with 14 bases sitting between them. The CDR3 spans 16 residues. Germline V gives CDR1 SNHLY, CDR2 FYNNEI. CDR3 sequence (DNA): TGTGCCAGCAGTCCACAAGGGGTCGGTAGCAATCAGCCCCAGCATTTT. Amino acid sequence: CASSPQGVGSNQPQHF.

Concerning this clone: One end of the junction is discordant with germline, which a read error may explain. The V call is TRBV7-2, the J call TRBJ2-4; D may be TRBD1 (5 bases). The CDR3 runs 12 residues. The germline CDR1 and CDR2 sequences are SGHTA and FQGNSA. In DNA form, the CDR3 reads TGTGCCAGCATCTACCGACAGCTTAGTCCCCACTTC. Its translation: CASIYRQLSPHF.

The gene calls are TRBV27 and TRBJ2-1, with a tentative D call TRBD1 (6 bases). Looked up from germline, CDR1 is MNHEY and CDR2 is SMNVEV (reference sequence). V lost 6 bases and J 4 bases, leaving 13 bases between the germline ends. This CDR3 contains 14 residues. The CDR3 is CASSPGQIYNEQFF. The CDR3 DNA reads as TGTGCCAGCAGCCCTGGACAGATTTACAATGAGCAGTTCTTC.

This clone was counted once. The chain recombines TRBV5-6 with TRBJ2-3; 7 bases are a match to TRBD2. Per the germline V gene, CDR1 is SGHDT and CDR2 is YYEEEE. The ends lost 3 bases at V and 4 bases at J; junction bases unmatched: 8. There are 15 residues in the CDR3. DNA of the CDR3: TGTGCCAGCAGCTGGGAGGGGCGGCTGGCAGATACGCAGTATTTT. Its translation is CASSWEGRLADTQYF.

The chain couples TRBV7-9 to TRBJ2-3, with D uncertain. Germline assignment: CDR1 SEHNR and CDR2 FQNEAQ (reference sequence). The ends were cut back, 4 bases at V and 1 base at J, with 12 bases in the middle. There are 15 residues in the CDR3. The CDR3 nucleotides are TGTGCCAGCAGCTACCCCCCCGCGGGCACAGATACGCAGTATTTT. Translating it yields CASSYPPAGTDTQYF.

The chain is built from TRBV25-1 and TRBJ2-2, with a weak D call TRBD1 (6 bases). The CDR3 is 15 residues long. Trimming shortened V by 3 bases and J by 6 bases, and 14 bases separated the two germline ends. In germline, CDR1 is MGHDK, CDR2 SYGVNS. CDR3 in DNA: TGTGCCAGCAGTGACACTACAGGGTATTCCGGGGAGCTGTTTTTT. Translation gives CASSDTTGYSGELFF. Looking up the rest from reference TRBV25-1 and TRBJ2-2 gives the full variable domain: EADIYQTPRYLVIGTGKKITLECSQTMGHDKMYWYQQDPGMELHLIHYSYGVNSTEKGDLSSESTVSRIRTEHFPLTLESARPSHTSQYLCASSDTTGYSGELFFGEGSRLTVL.

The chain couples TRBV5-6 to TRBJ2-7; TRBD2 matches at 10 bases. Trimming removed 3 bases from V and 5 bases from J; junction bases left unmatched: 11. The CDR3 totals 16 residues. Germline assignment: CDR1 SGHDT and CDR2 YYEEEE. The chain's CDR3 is CASSSLTSGRVDEQYF. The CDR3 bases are TGTGCCAGCAGCTCTTTGACAAGCGGGAGGGTAGACGAGCAGTACTTC.

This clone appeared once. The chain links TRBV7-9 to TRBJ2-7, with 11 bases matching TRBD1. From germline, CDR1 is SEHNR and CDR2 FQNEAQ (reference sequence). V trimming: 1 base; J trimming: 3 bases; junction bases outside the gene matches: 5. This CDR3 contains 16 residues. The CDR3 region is CASSLGTGGAGYEQYF. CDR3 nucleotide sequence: TGTGCCAGCAGCTTAGGGACAGGGGGCGCAGGCTACGAGCAGTACTTC.